This TCR beta chain was sequenced in a study of regulatory T cells in long-lasting Graves disease. CDR3 length equals 11 residues. Germline CDR1 SQVTM, CDR2 ANQGSEA. The V gene lost 3 bases and the J gene lost 11 bases, with 13 bases spanning the gap. The time point here: newly diagnosed GD, antithyroid drugs for less than 3 months. From RNA extracted from PBMCs, the TCR library was made. The patients were enrolled through endocrinology in Xi'an, China. Construction of TCR beta libraries relied on iRepertoire HTBI primers and on Arm-PCR targeting CDR3 regions. From the multiplex PCR reads, TCRdb called clonotypes with MiXCR, one entry per CDR3 protein. The sample includes 300,000 to 400,000 distinct CDR3 sequences, 15% to 20% seen only once; the top ten take less than 35%. The same sample was also studied in work on T cells in Graves' hyperthyroidism and ophthalmopathy. As reported in that work: Most thyroid clonotypes expanded above 0.001 appeared in blood too.

The material sequenced was peripheral blood mononuclear cells (PBMCs), taken at new diagnosis, from a patient treated with antithyroid drugs. The clonotype was recovered from a man aged 40-49 years with Graves disease. This sequence joins TRBV29-1 and TRBJ1-1; no firm D call. This CDR3 reads CSVDYRTRAFF. DNA of the CDR3: TGCAGCGTTGACTATAGAACACGGGCTTTCTTT.